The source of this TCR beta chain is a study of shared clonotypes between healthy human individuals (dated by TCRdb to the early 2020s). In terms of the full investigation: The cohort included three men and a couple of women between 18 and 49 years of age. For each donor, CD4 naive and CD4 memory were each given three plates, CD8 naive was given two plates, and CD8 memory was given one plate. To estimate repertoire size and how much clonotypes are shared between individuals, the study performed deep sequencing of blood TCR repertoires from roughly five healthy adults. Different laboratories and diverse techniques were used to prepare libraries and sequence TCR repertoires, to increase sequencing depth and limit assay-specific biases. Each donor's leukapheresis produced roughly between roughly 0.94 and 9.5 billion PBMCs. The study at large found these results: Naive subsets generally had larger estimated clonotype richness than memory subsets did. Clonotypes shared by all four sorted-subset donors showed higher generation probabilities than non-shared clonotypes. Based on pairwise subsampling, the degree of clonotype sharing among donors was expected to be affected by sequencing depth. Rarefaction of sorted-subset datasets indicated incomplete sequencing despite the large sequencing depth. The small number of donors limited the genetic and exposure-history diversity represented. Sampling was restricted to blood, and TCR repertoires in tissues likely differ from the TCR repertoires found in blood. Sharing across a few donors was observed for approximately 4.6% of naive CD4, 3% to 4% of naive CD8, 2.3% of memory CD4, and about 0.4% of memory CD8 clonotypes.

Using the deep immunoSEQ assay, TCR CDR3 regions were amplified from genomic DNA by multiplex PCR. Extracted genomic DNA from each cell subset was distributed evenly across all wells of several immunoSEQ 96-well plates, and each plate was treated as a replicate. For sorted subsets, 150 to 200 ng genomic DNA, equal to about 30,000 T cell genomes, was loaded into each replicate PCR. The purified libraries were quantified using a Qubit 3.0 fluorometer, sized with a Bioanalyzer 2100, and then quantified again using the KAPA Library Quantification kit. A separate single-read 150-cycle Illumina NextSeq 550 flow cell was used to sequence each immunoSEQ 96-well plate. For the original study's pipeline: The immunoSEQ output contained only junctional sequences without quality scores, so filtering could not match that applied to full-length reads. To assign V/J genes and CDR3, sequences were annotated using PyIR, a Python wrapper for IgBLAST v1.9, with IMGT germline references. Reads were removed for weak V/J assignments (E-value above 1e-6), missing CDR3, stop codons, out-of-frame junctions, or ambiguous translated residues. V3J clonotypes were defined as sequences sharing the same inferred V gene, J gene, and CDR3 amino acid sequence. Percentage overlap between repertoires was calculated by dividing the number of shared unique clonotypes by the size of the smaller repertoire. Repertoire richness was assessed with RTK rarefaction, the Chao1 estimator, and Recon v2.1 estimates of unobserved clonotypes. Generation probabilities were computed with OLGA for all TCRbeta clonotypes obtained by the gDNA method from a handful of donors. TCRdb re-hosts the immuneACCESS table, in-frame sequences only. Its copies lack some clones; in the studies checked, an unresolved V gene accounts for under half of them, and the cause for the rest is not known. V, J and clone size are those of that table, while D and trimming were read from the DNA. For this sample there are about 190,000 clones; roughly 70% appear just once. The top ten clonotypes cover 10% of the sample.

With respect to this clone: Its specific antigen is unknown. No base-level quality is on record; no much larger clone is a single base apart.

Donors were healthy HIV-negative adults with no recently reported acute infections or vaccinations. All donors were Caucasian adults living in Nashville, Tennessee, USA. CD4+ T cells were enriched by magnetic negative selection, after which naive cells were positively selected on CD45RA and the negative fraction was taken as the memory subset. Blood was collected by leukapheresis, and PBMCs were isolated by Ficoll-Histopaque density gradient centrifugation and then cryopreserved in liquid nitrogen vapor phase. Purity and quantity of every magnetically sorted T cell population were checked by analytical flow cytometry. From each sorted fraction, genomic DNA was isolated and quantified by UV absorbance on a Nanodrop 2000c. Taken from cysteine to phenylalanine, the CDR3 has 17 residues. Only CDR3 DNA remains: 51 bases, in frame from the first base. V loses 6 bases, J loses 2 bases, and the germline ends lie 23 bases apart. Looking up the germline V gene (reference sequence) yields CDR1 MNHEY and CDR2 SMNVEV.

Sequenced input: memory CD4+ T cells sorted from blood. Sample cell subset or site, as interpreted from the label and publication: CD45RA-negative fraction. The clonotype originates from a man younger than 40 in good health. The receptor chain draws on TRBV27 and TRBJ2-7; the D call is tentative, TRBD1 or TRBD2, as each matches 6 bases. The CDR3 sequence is CASSKTGAGSLTYEQYF. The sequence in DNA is TGTGCCAGCAGCAAAACGGGGGCAGGTTCGCTGACCTACGAGCAGTACTTC.